Following are 20 T cell receptor beta chains from one sample sequenced in a study of cytomegalovirus exposure and HLA in healthy donors. Primers: 60 Vbeta forward and 13 Jbeta reverse. Libraries were prepared by immunoSEQ multiplex PCR; TCRdb keeps only in-frame clonotypes and omits some of them. The data contain roughly 170,000 clones, around 75% of them seen just once; the ten biggest clones take up more than 2.5%. The source material was PBMCs. The receptor source for this set is a female donor in good health and CMV-seronegative.

This chain links TRBV12-5 with TRBJ2-5; 8 bases match TRBD2. CDR1 and CDR2 from the germline V gene are LGHNT and FRNRAP. The junction had 5 bases not matched to a gene; V was cut back by 5 bases and J by 3 bases. This CDR3 has 14 amino acids. CDR3 region: CASGSGGREETQYF. The CDR3 region has the DNA TGTGCTAGTGGTAGCGGGGGCCGGGAAGAGACCCAGTACTTC.

This rearrangement joins TRBV30 to TRBJ2-2; tentatively, D is TRBD1 (6 bases). Trimming removed 0 bases at V and 8 bases at J, with 10 bases between. This CDR3 spans 13 amino acids. Germline V gene data show CDR1 as GTSNPN and CDR2 as SVGIG (reference sequence). CDR3 loop: CAWSVQGPGELFF. The DNA for the CDR3 is TGTGCCTGGAGTGTACAGGGTCCGGGGGAGCTGTTTTTT.

The V call is TRBV27, the J call TRBJ1-2, with 8 bases fitting TRBD1. V dropped 8 bases and J dropped 8; count of bases not matched to a gene: 13. In germline, CDR1 is MNHEY, CDR2 SMNVEV (reference sequence). This CDR3 spans 14 amino acids. DNA for the CDR3: TGTGCCAGCGGTACTTGGACAGGGAGAGGCGGCTACACCTTC. Translation gives CASGTWTGRGGYTF.

The genes are TRBV6-6 and TRBJ2-7, with TRBD1 identical over 7 bases. The CDR3 totals 13 residues. V lost 7 bases to trimming and J lost 3 bases; unmatched junction nucleotides: 6. The germline V gene encodes CDR1 MNHNY and CDR2 SVGAGI (reference sequence). The CDR3 reads CASNPGQSYEQYF. The DNA for the CDR3 is TGTGCCAGCAATCCGGGACAGAGCTACGAGCAGTACTTC.

V gene TRBV29-1 combines with J gene TRBJ1-1; 7 bases are shared with TRBD1. CDR1 SQVTM and CDR2 ANQGSEA come from the germline V gene. This CDR3 is 10 amino acids long. The V segment lost 7 bases and the J segment 9 bases; nucleotides outside the gene matches: 5. The CDR3 DNA follows: TGCAGCGCCCGGGACAGCCAAGCTTTCTTT. Its protein is CSARDSQAFF.

V is TRBV19 and J is TRBJ1-5; D might be TRBD1 (5 bases). Germline CDR1 reads LNHDA; CDR2 reads SQIVND (reference sequence). The V gene lost 3 bases and the J gene lost 9 bases, with 9 bases spanning the gap. The CDR3 has 12 residues. CDR3 in amino acids: CASSMGGGPQHF. The DNA of the CDR3 is TGTGCCAGTAGTATGGGGGGTGGGCCCCAGCATTTT.

This clone has more than one count but fewer than ten. The chain uses TRBV6-5 and TRBJ2-2, with TRBD1 as a possible D gene (6 bases). Trimming pared 7 bases from V and 4 bases from J, leaving 16 bases between. There are 15 residues in the CDR3. CDR1 and CDR2 from the germline V gene are MNHEY and SVGAGI. The CDR3 nucleotides read TGTGCCAGCACCAGGGCGGACAGAACCACCGGGGAGCTGTTTTTT. Its translation: CASTRADRTTGELFF.

The chain carries TRBV7-9 and TRBJ1-1; TRBD1 agrees at 7 bases. J was trimmed by 5 bases and V by 4 bases; bases with no gene match: 7. The CDR3 runs 14 residues. Germline CDR1 reads SEHNR; CDR2 reads FQNEAQ (reference sequence). This CDR3 is CASSSYSGQTEAFF. The DNA of the CDR3 is TGTGCCAGCAGCTCCTACTCGGGACAGACTGAAGCTTTCTTT.

The chain has TRBV7-3 and TRBJ1-2; D ambiguous. Germline-derived CDR1 and CDR2 are SGHTA and FQGTGA. Trimming removed 5 bases at V and 8 bases at J, with 15 bases between. The CDR3 is 13 residues long. CDR3 in amino acids: CASSPGPGRGYTF. CDR3 DNA: TGTGCCAGCAGCCCTGGGCCCGGAAGGGGCTACACCTTC.

V gene TRBV18 combines with J gene TRBJ1-1, with a tentative D call TRBD1 (6 bases). Germline V gives CDR1 KGHSH, CDR2 LQKENI. V lost 4 bases and J lost 0, with 15 bases in between. The CDR3 sequence is 16 residues long. DNA for the CDR3: TGTGCCAGCTCACTCATCCAGGGGCTGATGAACACTGAAGCTTTCTTT. Translation gives CASSLIQGLMNTEAFF.

V gene TRBV15 combines with J gene TRBJ1-4; D remains unclear. The CDR3 covers 16 residues. V lost 0 bases, J lost 4 bases, and 12 bases lay in between. Germline V gene sequence: CDR1 LNHNV, CDR2 YYDKDF (reference sequence). The CDR3 reads CATSRDRLQLNEKLFF. The CDR3 DNA is TGTGCCACCAGCAGAGATCGGCTACAGCTTAATGAAAAACTGTTTTTT.

This chain joins TRBV5-1 and TRBJ1-2; tentatively, D is TRBD1 (6 bases). Trimming left V 0 bases short and J 4 bases short, with 13 bases between. Germline V gene sequence: CDR1 SGHRS, CDR2 YFSETQ. This CDR3 has 15 amino acids. In nucleotides, the CDR3 is TGCGCCAGCAGCTTGGAGTCAGGGGCCGGCTATGGCTACACCTTC. Its translation: CASSLESGAGYGYTF.

There are a few counts of this clone. V gene TRBV6-4 combines with J gene TRBJ1-1, with 10 bases identical to TRBD1. This CDR3 is built from 16 residues. Germline CDR1 reads MRHNA; CDR2 reads SNTAGT. V shed 4 bases, J shed 3 bases, and the junction held 8 bases outside the gene matches. The CDR3 DNA reads TGTGCCAGCAGTGGGACAGGGGGAGGCTCGTACACTGAAGCTTTCTTT. Amino acids: CASSGTGGGSYTEAFF.

The chain uses TRBV6-5 and TRBJ2-6, with D possibly matching TRBD1 (6 bases). CDR1 is MNHEY, CDR2 SVGAGI, per germline. The CDR3 loop spans 16 amino acids. The ends were cut back, 2 bases at V and 2 bases at J, with 10 bases in the middle. CDR3 amino acids: CASSYARTAGANVLTF. The CDR3 nucleotides read TGTGCCAGCAGTTACGCCCGGACAGCTGGGGCCAACGTCCTGACTTTC.

The chain employs TRBV19 and TRBJ1-2; no clear D gene. The CDR3 totals 13 residues. With 6 bases removed from V and 0 bases from J, the gap between germline ends came to 8 bases. Germline CDR1 is LNHDA and CDR2 is SQIVND (reference sequence). CDR3 sequence (DNA): TGTGCCAGTAGCTATACTTCTAACTATGGCTACACCTTC. Translating it yields CASSYTSNYGYTF.

Comment on this clone: Compared with germline, one end of the junction differs, possibly owing to a read error. This chain joins TRBV5-1 and TRBJ2-6, with 7 bases fitting TRBD1. CDR1 is SGHRS, CDR2 YFSETQ, per germline. CDR3 length: 17 residues. The CDR3, as DNA: TGCGCCAGCAGCTTGGGTAGGGACAGCCGTGGGGCCAACGGCCTGACTTTC. This codes for CASSLGRDSRGANGLTF. Based on the CDR3 plus reference TRBV5-1 and TRBJ2-6, the full variable domain is KAGVTQTPRYLIKTRGQQVTLSCSPISGHRSVSWYQQTPGQGLQFLFEYFSETQRNKGNFPGRFSGRQFSNSRSEMNVSTLELGDSALYLCASSLGRDSRGANGLTFGAGSRLTVL.

This sequence joins TRBV28 and TRBJ1-5; 9 bases agree with TRBD1. This CDR3 is 16 amino acids long. Unmatched junction bases numbered 8, after V lost 4 bases and J lost 4 bases. The germline V gene has CDR1 MDHEN and CDR2 SYDVKM. In DNA, the CDR3 is TGTGCCAGCAGTTCCGGCGGACAGGGGCGAAATCAGCCCCAGCATTTT. It yields the protein CASSSGGQGRNQPQHF.

The chain couples TRBV7-9 to TRBJ2-4; 7 nucleotides line up with TRBD1. The germline gives CDR1 SEHNR, CDR2 FQNEAQ (reference sequence). The CDR3 has 14 amino acids. V shed 10 bases and J 6 bases; nucleotides not matched to a gene: 12. The CDR3 sequence is CATSSGTDVNIQYF. DNA of the CDR3: TGTGCCACCTCGTCCGGGACAGACGTAAACATTCAGTACTTC.

The chain joins TRBV5-4 to TRBJ2-5; 7 nucleotides agree with TRBD2. V was clipped by 4 bases and J by 5 bases; unmatched bases: 17. Looked up from germline, CDR1 is SGHNT and CDR2 is YYREEE (reference sequence). There are 17 residues in the CDR3. The CDR3 here is CASSTRASGTLGETQYF. In DNA form, the CDR3 reads TGTGCCAGCAGCACCCGGGCGAGCGGGACCTTGGGGGAGACCCAGTACTTC. Variable domain in full (rest from reference TRBV5-4 and TRBJ2-5): ETGVTQSPTHLIKTRGQQVTLRCSSQSGHNTVSWYQQALGQGPQFIFQYYREEENGRGNFPPRFSGLQFPNYSSELNVNALELDDSALYLCASSTRASGTLGETQYFGPGTRLLVL.

The V gene is TRBV4-3, the J gene TRBJ2-7; D possibly corresponds to TRBD1 (7 bases). V lost 1 base to trimming and J lost 7 bases, with 11 bases between them. The CDR3 length is 13 residues. Germline-derived CDR1 and CDR2 are LGHNA and YSLEER. The CDR3 DNA sequence: TGCGCCAGCAGCCAAGGGGCAGGGGGGGAGCAGTACTTC. Residues: CASSQGAGGEQYF.